The clone carrying this T cell receptor beta chain has just a few counts. What it recognizes is unknown. Reverse transcribing all isolated RNA meant expressed TCRB transcripts were sequenced. Sequencing was performed with immunoSEQ multiplex PCR; in TCRdb, only in-frame clones are kept and a portion is missing. The repertoire holds about 360,000 clones, about 12% seen once, with under 0.02% in the top ten. V was pared by 1 base and J by 5 bases, with 6 bases of the junction left unmatched. The CDR3 is made up of 16 amino acids. Germline lookup yields CDR1 SGDLS and CDR2 YYNGEE. These data come from a study of beta chain features in type 1 diabetes. The overall study: Cells sorted and examined across all samples totaled approximately 100 million. General observations from the study: A cDNA-based sequencing approach could over-represent cells with high TCR expression.

The collection from each donor was one heparinised blood draw averaging roughly 100 mL. Sorted populations were all over 95% pure. This sequence was found in a young man in good health. The V gene is TRBV9, the J gene TRBJ2-5, with 12 bases that match TRBD1. Source material: naive CD4+ T cells from blood. The CDR3 reads CASSVLGTGGAETQYF. In nucleotides, the CDR3 is TGTGCCAGCAGCGTATTGGGGACAGGGGGCGCCGAGACCCAGTACTTC.